This T cell receptor (beta chain) emerged from a study of cytomegalovirus exposure and HLA in healthy donors. Study-wide points: A later analysis reportedly found that, within productive TCRs, an Asian-associated ancestry cluster had fewer N-insertions than the mean observed across the approximately 600 donors. The majority of CMV-associated TCR beta chains were reported as apparently HLA-restricted in a later analysis.

Use of 60 Vbeta and 13 Jbeta primers characterized the PCR. The method was immunoSEQ multiplex PCR; TCRdb's version includes in-frame clones alone and lacks a portion of them. The sample contains about 110,000 clones, around 75% of which appear only once. A remark on this clone: Its antigen is as yet unknown.

This receptor was obtained from a woman aged 30 to 39 in good health and CMV-seronegative. The sequenced material came from PBMCs.

The CDR3 loop is CASSVGDRPTGELFF. The CDR3, as DNA: TGTGCCAGCAGCGTGGGGGACAGGCCCACCGGGGAGCTGTTTTTT. The chain employs TRBV9 and TRBJ2-2, with TRBD1 matching 8 bases. The CDR3 spans 15 residues. J gave up 4 bases and V 2 bases, and 4 bases lay outside the gene matches. From germline, CDR1 is SGDLS and CDR2 YYNGEE. Using reference TRBV9 and TRBJ2-2 for the parts outside the CDR3, the full variable domain is DSGVTQTPKHLITATGQRVTLRCSPRSGDLSVYWYQQSLDQGLQFLIQYYNGEERAKGNILERFSAQQFPDLHSELNLSSLELGDSALYFCASSVGDRPTGELFFGEGSRLTVL.